This T cell receptor (beta chain) appears in the sequencing data of a study of blood T cell repertoires in COVID-19. The overall study: Italy, Spain and the United States were the sources of the convalescent and acute COVID-19 samples.

Clones were read by immunoSEQ multiplex PCR, and TCRdb kept only the in-frame ones, dropping some. The sample records some 250,000 clones, about four fifths being singletons. The CDR3 is made up of 14 amino acids. Trimming stripped 2 bases from V and 3 bases from J, with 8 bases between. The germline CDR1 and CDR2 sequences are MNHEY and SMNVEV (reference sequence). This clone came up once. Material: peripheral blood. The V gene is TRBV27, the J gene TRBJ1-5; D not certain. The receptor was isolated from a woman aged 18-29 years with acute or convalescent COVID-19. In DNA, the CDR3 is TGTGCCAGCAGTTTAGAGGGATTCAATCAGCCCCAGCATTTT. Protein: CASSLEGFNQPQHF.